Below, 2 T cell receptor beta chains from the same sample are listed, as sequenced in a study of T cell responses to AZD1222 COVID-19 vaccine. Generated by immunoSEQ multiplex PCR, the TCRdb table keeps only in-frame clones and is missing some. The data hold under 200,000 clones, with more than 85% observed a single time. Sequenced material: peripheral blood, taken on day 0 of AZD1222 vaccination. These TCRs come from an adult in good health.

The chain recombines TRBV4-1 with TRBJ2-3, with D perhaps TRBD2 (6 bases). Per germline, CDR1 MGHRA and CDR2 YSYEKL. The CDR3 totals 18 residues. V was clipped by 0 bases and J by 3 bases, with 19 bases between them. The CDR3 here is CASSQERSAGIRTDTQYF. The CDR3 bases are TGCGCCAGCAGCCAAGAGAGGAGCGCGGGGATTAGGACAGATACGCAGTATTTT.

The chain links TRBV5-1 to TRBJ1-1; D is ambiguous. V was shortened by 5 bases and J by 7 bases, with 21 bases between the two germline ends. The CDR3 has 15 residues. In germline, CDR1 is SGHRS, CDR2 YFSETQ. The CDR3: CASSGREAGVGEAFF. CDR3 sequence (DNA): TGCGCCAGCAGTGGCCGGGAGGCGGGCGTCGGTGAAGCTTTCTTT.